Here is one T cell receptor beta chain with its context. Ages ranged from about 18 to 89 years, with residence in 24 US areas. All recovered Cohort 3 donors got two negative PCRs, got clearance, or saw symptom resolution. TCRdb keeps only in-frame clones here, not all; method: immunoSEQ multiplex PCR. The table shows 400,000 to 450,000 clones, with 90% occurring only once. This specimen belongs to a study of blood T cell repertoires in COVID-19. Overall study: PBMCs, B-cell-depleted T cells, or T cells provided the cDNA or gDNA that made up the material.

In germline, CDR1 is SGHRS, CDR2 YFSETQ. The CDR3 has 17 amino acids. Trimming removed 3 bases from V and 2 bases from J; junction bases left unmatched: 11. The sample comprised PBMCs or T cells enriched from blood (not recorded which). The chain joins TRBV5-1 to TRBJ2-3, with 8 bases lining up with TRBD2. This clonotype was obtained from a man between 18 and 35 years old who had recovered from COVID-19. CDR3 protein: CASSSLPAGGDTDTQYF. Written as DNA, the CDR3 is TGCGCCAGCAGCTCTCTTCCGGCGGGGGGAGACACAGATACGCAGTATTTT.